The 28 T cell receptor beta chains given below trace back to one sample, sequenced in a study of Graves' ophthalmopathy and Graves' hyperthyroidism. TCR beta CDR3 amplification used RNA transcripts. Investigators did first-round RT-PCR with HTBI primers, then second-round multiplex PCR. TCRdb called the multiplex PCR reads again in MiXCR, with one record for every CDR3 protein. The data contain about 640,000 distinct CDR3 sequences, under 50% of them singletons. The sample taken for sequencing was peripheral blood. Receptors originate from an adult man with Graves' ophthalmopathy.

Concerning this clonotype itself: The final CDR3 position lacks the conserved phenylalanine or tryptophan, pointing to a likely read error. This chain joins TRBV7-9 and TRBJ2-3, with 12 bases fitting TRBD2. Germline CDR1 and CDR2: SEHNR and FQNEAQ (reference sequence). The CDR3 has 14 residues. CDR3 region: CASSLAGGTDTQYC. DNA of the CDR3: TGTGCCAGCAGCCTAGCGGGGGGGACAGATACGCAGTATTGT.

The V gene is TRBV7-2, the J gene TRBJ2-1; 8 nucleotides line up with TRBD2. This CDR3 comprises 14 residues. The V gene's germline CDR1 is SGHTA and CDR2 FQGNSA. Trimming removed 3 bases from V and 8 bases from J; junction bases left unmatched: 6. The DNA for the CDR3 is TGTGCCAGCAGCTTGGGCGGGAGGACGGATGAGCAGTTCTTC. Its translation is CASSLGGRTDEQFF.

The table lists this clonotype with many counts. The chain's CDR3 is CASSQESISGNTIYF. CDR3 DNA: TGTGCCAGCAGCCAAGAATCCATCTCTGGAAACACCATATATTTT. The V call is TRBV9, the J call TRBJ1-3; D is undetermined. Germline loops: CDR1 SGDLS, CDR2 YYNGEE. Trimming took off 4 bases at V and 0 bases at J, with 11 bases between the two ends. The CDR3 runs to 15 residues. Full variable domain (remainder filled in from reference TRBV9 and TRBJ1-3): DSGVTQTPKHLITATGQRVTLRCSPRSGDLSVYWYQQSLDQGLQFLIQYYNGEERAKGNILERFSAQQFPDLHSELNLSSLELGDSALYFCASSQESISGNTIYFGEGSWLTVV.

This clonotype was detected ten times or more. Here the CDR3 reads CASSRDRAGEQYF. The CDR3 DNA follows: TGTGCCAGCAGCCGGGACAGGGCCGGGGAGCAGTACTTC. This chain joins TRBV2 and TRBJ2-7; 9 nucleotides align to TRBD1. This CDR3 comprises 13 residues. Trimming took 6 bases from V and 7 from J; bases not matched to a gene: 7. The germline V gene has CDR1 SNHLY and CDR2 FYNNEI. The full variable domain, rest sourced from reference TRBV2 and TRBJ2-7, is EPEVTQTPSHQVTQMGQEVILRCVPISNHLYFYWYRQILGQKVEFLVSFYNNEISEKSEIFDDQFSVERPDGSNFTLKIRSTKLEDSAMYFCASSRDRAGEQYFGPGTRLTVT.

This clonotype was observed a few times. The chain carries TRBV10-3 and TRBJ1-2; D might be TRBD1 (5 bases). The V end was cut by 3 bases, the J end by 6 bases, with 14 bases between. CDR1 is ENHRY and CDR2 is SYGVKD in the germline V gene. The CDR3 is made up of 14 amino acids. CDR3 DNA sequence: TGTGCCATCAGTGATAGCAGGGTTAATCATGGCTACACCTTC. Its translation: CAISDSRVNHGYTF.

This clonotype has a count of ten or more. V gene TRBV6-5 combines with J gene TRBJ2-5, with D perhaps matching TRBD1 or TRBD2 (6 bases each). In germline, CDR1 is MNHEY, CDR2 SVGAGI. V gave up 4 bases and J gave up 4 bases, with 13 bases separating them. The CDR3 has 14 residues. The CDR3 loop reads CASSLQQGGETQYF. The CDR3 DNA sequence: TGTGCCAGCAGTTTACAACAGGGAGGAGAGACCCAGTACTTC.

This clonotype was picked up many times. The J gene is TRBJ2-7, the V gene TRBV2; D is unresolved. Between the trimmed V and J ends, which lost 8 bases and 6 bases, there was a span of 14 bases. The CDR3 is 12 residues long. Germline V CDR1 and CDR2: SNHLY, FYNNEI. The CDR3 sequence: CASSNKGGEQYF. The CDR3 region has the DNA TGTGCCAGCTCAAATAAGGGTGGCGAGCAGTACTTC.

This clonotype was counted only a few times. This rearrangement joins TRBV20-1 to TRBJ1-4; 7 nucleotides line up with TRBD1. The CDR3 consists of 15 residues. Trimming cost V 6 bases and J 1 base; bases outside gene matches: 8. The germline V gene encodes CDR1 DFQATT and CDR2 SNEGSKA (reference sequence). The CDR3 is CSAQGGGGTNEKLFF. In DNA, the CDR3 is TGCAGTGCGCAGGGGGGGGGAGGAACTAATGAAAAACTGTTTTTT.

The chain employs TRBV10-3 and TRBJ2-7, with TRBD1 matching 7 bases. The CDR3 has 13 residues. The V gene's germline CDR1 is ENHRY and CDR2 SYGVKD. The ends lost 6 bases at V and 3 bases at J; junction bases unmatched: 5. The CDR3 is CAISPDRDYEQYF. DNA for the CDR3: TGTGCCATCAGCCCAGACAGGGACTACGAGCAGTACTTC.

This clonotype was seen only a few times. One junction end disagrees with the germline gene, perhaps due to a read error. V is TRBV7-8 and J is TRBJ1-5; D is undetermined. The CDR3 sequence is 15 residues long. In germline, CDR1 is SGHVS, CDR2 FQNEAQ. CDR3 sequence reads: CASSPSRGSNQPQHF. DNA of the CDR3: TGCGCCAGCAGCCCAAGCCGAGGGAGCAATCAGCCCCAGCATTTT.

There are many counts of this clonotype. The chain couples TRBV5-1 to TRBJ1-1, with D maybe TRBD1 (5 bases). There are 16 residues in the CDR3. Germline V gives CDR1 SGHRS, CDR2 YFSETQ. V lost 4 bases and J 1 base, leaving 17 bases between the germline ends. CDR3 DNA: TGCGCCAGCAGCACATCGACAGCCTTAGGGAACACTGAAGCTTTCTTT. This encodes CASSTSTALGNTEAFF.

This clonotype was observed many times. CDR3 loop: CASSVDGAAQPQHF. The CDR3 DNA reads TGTGCCAGCAGCGTTGACGGGGCGGCTCAGCCCCAGCATTTT. J is TRBJ1-5 and V is TRBV9; maybe TRBD1 (5 bases). Germline CDR1 reads SGDLS; CDR2 reads YYNGEE. Trimming removed 2 bases at V and 6 bases at J, with 12 bases between. This CDR3 contains 14 residues.

At least ten counts were recorded for this clonotype. V and J are TRBV19 and TRBJ2-5; D uncertain. The V gene's germline CDR1 is LNHDA and CDR2 SQIVND (reference sequence). The CDR3 has 14 residues. Trimming took off 3 bases at V and 3 bases at J, with 11 bases between the two ends. In nucleotides, the CDR3 is TGTGCCAGTAGTATGGGCAGGAAAAAAGAGACCCAGTACTTC. Encoded protein: CASSMGRKKETQYF.

The chain couples TRBV24-1 to TRBJ1-4; 8 bases agree with TRBD1. CDR3 length equals 14 residues. The V gene's germline CDR1 is KGHDR and CDR2 SFDVKD. With 0 bases clipped from V and 11 bases from J, the junction kept 4 bases outside the gene matches. CDR3 protein: CATSDLRDRIKLFF. In nucleotides, the CDR3 is TGTGCCACCAGTGATTTGCGGGACAGGATCAAACTGTTTTTT.

V and J are TRBV12-3 or TRBV12-4 and TRBJ2-2; D may be TRBD2 (6 bases). The CDR3 length is 15 residues. V was cut by 7 bases and J by 0 bases, with 12 bases left in between. The CDR3 protein is CASTAVAANTGELFF. For the CDR3, the DNA is TGTGCCAGCACCGCAGTAGCGGCGAACACCGGGGAGCTGTTTTTT.

This clonotype was counted ten times or more. The genes are TRBV10-3 and TRBJ2-5, with D unresolved. The CDR3 spans 17 residues. V dropped 0 bases and J dropped 5 bases, with 19 bases sitting between them. Germline lookup yields CDR1 ENHRY and CDR2 SYGVKD. CDR3 amino acids: CAISESADGIGLETQYF. CDR3 sequence (DNA): TGTGCCATCAGTGAGTCCGCGGATGGGATAGGGCTGGAGACCCAGTACTTC.

This clonotype has ten or more counts. V and J are TRBV10-3 and TRBJ2-7, with a weak D call TRBD1 (5 bases). The germline V and J ends were trimmed by 6 bases and 4 bases, with 13 bases remaining between them. This CDR3 is built from 13 residues. Looked up from germline, CDR1 is ENHRY and CDR2 is SYGVKD. The CDR3: CAISQTDSYEQYF. In nucleotides, the CDR3 is TGTGCCATCAGCCAGACCGACAGTTACGAGCAGTACTTC.

V gene TRBV29-1 combines with J gene TRBJ1-5; possibly TRBD1 for D (5 bases). V dropped 8 bases and J dropped 2 bases, with 16 bases sitting between them. Germline V CDR1 and CDR2: SQVTM, ANQGSEA. The CDR3 runs to 14 residues. This CDR3 is CSLGEGNGNQPQHF. In DNA form, the CDR3 reads TGCAGCTTAGGTGAGGGGAACGGCAATCAGCCCCAGCATTTT.

V usage is TRBV9 and J usage is TRBJ2-7; 12 nucleotides line up with TRBD2. Unmatched junction bases numbered 11, after V lost 0 bases and J lost 10 bases. This CDR3 has 16 residues. Germline CDR1 reads SGDLS; CDR2 reads YYNGEE. This chain's CDR3 is CASSVALAGGWNGQYF. The CDR3 bases are TGTGCCAGCAGCGTAGCTCTAGCGGGGGGGTGGAACGGCCAGTACTTC. Full variable domain (remainder filled in from reference TRBV9 and TRBJ2-7): DSGVTQTPKHLITATGQRVTLRCSPRSGDLSVYWYQQSLDQGLQFLIQYYNGEERAKGNILERFSAQQFPDLHSELNLSSLELGDSALYFCASSVALAGGWNGQYFGPGTRLTVT.

The chain recombines TRBV9 with TRBJ1-2, with a weak D call TRBD1 (5 bases). The V end was cut by 6 bases, the J end by 6 bases, with 18 bases between. This CDR3 region has 14 residues. Looked up from germline, CDR1 is SGDLS and CDR2 is YYNGEE. This chain's CDR3 is CASTGRGGSHGYTF. The CDR3 DNA reads as TGTGCCAGCACCGGGAGGGGAGGGAGCCATGGCTACACCTTC.

The rearrangement joins TRBV10-3 to TRBJ1-1, with TRBD1 as a possible D gene (6 bases). The V gene lost 4 bases and the J gene lost 3 bases, with 12 bases spanning the gap. This CDR3 spans 14 amino acids. CDR1 and CDR2 (germline): ENHRY, SYGVKD. The DNA for the CDR3 is TGTGCCATCAGTGCAGCGGGACAATACACTGAAGCTTTCTTT. It yields the protein CAISAAGQYTEAFF.

Concerning this clonotype: This may be a read error: a much more frequent sequence differs by one nucleotide. The J gene is TRBJ1-4, the V gene TRBV7-8; 8 bases map to TRBD1. CDR3 size: 14 residues. From germline, CDR1 is SGHVS and CDR2 FQNEAQ. Unmatched junction bases numbered 6, after V lost 5 bases and J lost 7 bases. CDR3 bases: TGTGCCAGCAGCCCCGGGACAGGACTTGAAAAACTGTTTTTT. Protein: CASSPGTGLEKLFF.

This rearrangement joins TRBV24-1 to TRBJ1-2; D remains unclear. V was shortened by 11 bases and J by 8 bases, with 20 bases between the two germline ends. The CDR3 contains 13 residues. Germline V gene lookup returns CDR1 KGHDR and CDR2 SFDVKD. This CDR3 is CASSPEAGPGYTF. In DNA form, the CDR3 reads TGTGCCAGCTCACCAGAGGCAGGACCCGGCTACACCTTC.

This chain uses TRBV2 with TRBJ1-1; a possible D gene is TRBD1 (5 bases). Germline lookup yields CDR1 SNHLY and CDR2 FYNNEI. The CDR3 sequence is 14 residues long. V lost 5 bases and J lost 1, with 11 bases in between. The DNA for the CDR3 is TGTGCCAGCAGTTCCTACACAGGGAACACTGAAGCTTTCTTT. It yields the protein CASSSYTGNTEAFF.

The CDR3 DNA reads as TGTGCCAGCAGCAAGGACAGAAACACCATATATTTT. Encoded protein: CASSKDRNTIYF. The chain uses TRBV2 and TRBJ1-3; tentatively, D is TRBD1 (5 bases). The germline V and J ends were trimmed by 6 bases and 5 bases, with 8 bases remaining between them. The germline gives CDR1 SNHLY, CDR2 FYNNEI. This CDR3 comprises 12 residues.

This clonotype came up many times. V and J are TRBV29-1 and TRBJ1-2; D may be TRBD1 (6 bases). The CDR3 is 14 amino acids. CDR1 SQVTM and CDR2 ANQGSEA come from the germline V gene. V was trimmed by 5 bases and J by 3 bases, leaving 16 bases between them. CDR3 bases: TGCAGCGTTCTTGACAGGAGACCCCACTATGGCTACACCTTC. Translation: CSVLDRRPHYGYTF.

As regards this clonotype: This may come from a read error, since a much larger clone is one base off. The chain has TRBV7-9 and TRBJ2-7; 9 nucleotides match TRBD1. Per germline, CDR1 SEHNR and CDR2 FQNEAQ (reference sequence). The CDR3 consists of 16 residues. With V trimmed by 7 bases and J by 6 bases, 16 bases remained unmatched. The DNA for the CDR3 is TGTGCCAGCACCTCGAATCCCGGGACAGGGAAAGGCGAGCAGTACTTC. Its protein product is CASTSNPGTGKGEQYF.

The chain combines TRBV10-3 with TRBJ2-7, with 10 bases identical to TRBD1. The junction had 3 bases not matched to a gene; V was cut back by 5 bases and J by 5 bases. The CDR3 consists of 13 residues. From germline, CDR1 is ENHRY and CDR2 SYGVKD. The CDR3 DNA follows: TGTGCCATCAGTCGGGACAGGGGACACGAGCAGTACTTC. As protein: CAISRDRGHEQYF.